These T cell receptor beta chains were read from a single sample in a study of T cell responses to AZD1222 COVID-19 vaccine. TCRdb's table, derived via immunoSEQ multiplex PCR, lists solely in-frame clones and lacks some. Of 150,000 or so clones listed, under 95% are singletons. Sample: peripheral blood, taken on day 0 of AZD1222 vaccination. The origin of the receptors is an adult in good health. CDR3s include the opening cysteine and the closing phenylalanine or tryptophan. A D gene is named only where the DNA matches it firmly. Expanded clones get a size class; other rows say once, few or many, or leave the size out.

TRBJ1-1 TRBD1 TRBV2 13 NA TGTGCCAATGGGGGACAGTTGGTCACTGAAGCTTTCTTT CANGGQLVTEAFF
TRBJ2-7 NA TRBV7-2 16 NA TGTGCCAGCAGCTTAGATAGTCAAGCGGCCTCCTACGAGCAGTACTTC CASSLDSQAASYEQYF
TRBJ1-2 TRBD1 TRBV6-5 15 once TGTGCCAGCAGCCTCCAGACAGGGCCTAACTATGGCTACACCTTC CASSLQTGPNYGYTF
TRBJ1-5 NA TRBV18 14 NA TGTGCCAGCTCACCGCTGCAGGGAAACCAGCCCCAGCATTTT CASSPLQGNQPQHF
TRBJ2-5 NA TRBV29-1 13 NA TGCAGTTGCCGGGGCGGTTTCCAAGAGACCCAGTACTTC CSCRGGFQETQYF
TRBJ1-5 TRBD1 TRBV19 15 NA TGTGCCAGTAGAAGAGACAGGGCTAACAATCAGCCCCAGCATTTT CASRRDRANNQPQHF
TRBJ1-1 NA TRBV29-1 16 NA TGCAGCGTTCCCCGGCTCACCTACGCTCCCGGGGCTGAAGCTTTCTTT CSVPRLTYAPGAEAFF
TRBJ2-7 TRBD1 TRBV2 14 NA TGTGCCAGCAGGGGGGACAGGGGGCGAGGCGAGCAGTACTTC CASRGDRGRGEQYF
TRBJ2-2 NA TRBV6-5 16 NA TGTGCCAGCAGTTACCGGGTAGGAGCGAACACCGGGGAGCTGTTTTTT CASSYRVGANTGELFF
TRBJ1-2 TRBD1 TRBV29-1 13 NA TGCAGCGTCCCCGACAGGGTTCGGTATGGCTACACCTTC CSVPDRVRYGYTF
TRBJ2-2 NA TRBV6-5 15 NA TGTGCCAGCAGTTATTTAGGGGCCGGCACCGGGGAGCTGTTTTTT CASSYLGAGTGELFF
TRBJ2-7 TRBD1 TRBV12-3/TRBV12-4 12 NA TGTGCACTCACAGGGGGCTCATACGAGCAGTACTTC CALTGGSYEQYF
TRBJ2-1 TRBD2 TRBV14 13 NA TGTGCCAGCAGCCTGGGCGGGGGCAATGAGCAGTTCTTC CASSLGGGNEQFF
TRBJ1-3 NA TRBV12-5 17 NA TGTGCTAGTGGTTTGGTTGGGGGGCCCGGTTCTGGAAACACCATATATTTT CASGLVGGPGSGNTIYF
TRBJ2-1 TRBD2 TRBV5-1 18 NA TGCGCCAGCAGCCCTTACCTAGCGGGGGGCCCCCCCAACGATGAGCAGTTCTTC CASSPYLAGGPPNDEQFF
TRBJ1-1 TRBD1 TRBV2 10 NA TGTGCCAGCGGGGACAGGGAAGCTTTCTTT CASGDREAFF
TRBJ1-2 NA TRBV7-9 13 NA TGTGCCAGCAGCCAGGACGGGGGCTATGGCTACACCTTC CASSQDGGYGYTF
TRBJ2-7 NA TRBV6-5 14 NA TGTGCCAGCAGTTTTACGGACGGCTCCTACGAGCAGTACTTC CASSFTDGSYEQYF
TRBJ1-2 NA TRBV24-1 12 NA TGTGCCACCAGTGGGGGGACCTATGGCTACACCTTC CATSGGTYGYTF
TRBJ2-2 NA TRBV28 18 NA TGTGCCAGCAGTTGGGCGGGCCCAATAATATTGAACACCGGGGAGCTGTTTTTT CASSWAGPIILNTGELFF
TRBJ1-1 NA TRBV12-5 12 NA TGTGCTAGTCTCAGACGGTACACTGAAGCTTTCTTT CASLRRYTEAFF